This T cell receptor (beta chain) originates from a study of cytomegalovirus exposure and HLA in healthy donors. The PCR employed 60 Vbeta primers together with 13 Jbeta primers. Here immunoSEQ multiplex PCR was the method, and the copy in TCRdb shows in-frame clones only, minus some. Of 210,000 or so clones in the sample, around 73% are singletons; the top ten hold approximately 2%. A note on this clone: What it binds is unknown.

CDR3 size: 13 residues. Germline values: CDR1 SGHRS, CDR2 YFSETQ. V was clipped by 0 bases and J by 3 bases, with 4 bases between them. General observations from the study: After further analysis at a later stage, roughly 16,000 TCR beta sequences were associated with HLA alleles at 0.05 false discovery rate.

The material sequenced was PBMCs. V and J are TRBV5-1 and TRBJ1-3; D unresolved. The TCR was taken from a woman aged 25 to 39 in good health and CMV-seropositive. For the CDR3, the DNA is TGCGCCAGCAGCTTGGCCGGTGGAAACACCATATATTTT. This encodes CASSLAGGNTIYF. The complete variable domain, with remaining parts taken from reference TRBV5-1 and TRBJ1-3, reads KAGVTQTPRYLIKTRGQQVTLSCSPISGHRSVSWYQQTPGQGLQFLFEYFSETQRNKGNFPGRFSGRQFSNSRSEMNVSTLELGDSALYLCASSLAGGNTIYFGEGSWLTVV.